One T cell receptor beta chain is described in this entry. The sample belongs to a study of blood T cell repertoires in COVID-19. Overall study: Spain, Italy and the United States supplied samples that represented acute and convalescent COVID-19.

CDR1 is LNHDA and CDR2 is SQIVND in the germline V gene (reference sequence). This CDR3 region has 16 residues. V was pared by 3 bases and J by 6 bases, with 20 bases between. The repertoire was sequenced with immunoSEQ multiplex PCR; TCRdb's copy has only in-frame clones and lacks some. This sample has roughly 180,000 clones, with over 75% found just once. The study drew participants aged about 18 to 95 years from approximately 25 US areas. The study assigned cohorts using participant-reported clinical history. This sequence was found in a man between 45 and 60 years old who had recovered from COVID-19. Source material: PBMCs or T cells enriched from blood (not recorded which). V is TRBV19 and J is TRBJ1-2, with D perhaps TRBD1 (6 bases). In nucleotides, the CDR3 is TGTGCCAGTAGTATCCCCCGGGACATCGCAAGTAATGGCTACACCTTC. Translating gives CASSIPRDIASNGYTF.